The 9 T cell receptor beta chains reported below all come from one sample, sequenced in a study of blood T cell repertoires in COVID-19. The protocol was immunoSEQ multiplex PCR, while the TCRdb copy is restricted to in-frame clones and leaves out a portion. This sample has about 250,000 clones, with around 82% found just once. Sequenced: peripheral blood. The receptor set was obtained from a person aged 65 to 85 with COVID-19, enrolled during active disease.

The chain links TRBV5-1 to TRBJ1-1; 10 bases are shared with TRBD1. Germline CDR1 is SGHRS and CDR2 is YFSETQ. The CDR3 loop spans 18 amino acids. V dropped 0 bases and J dropped 4; count of bases not matched to a gene: 12. CDR3 in DNA: TGCGCCAGCAGCTTGGCTGGGACAGGGGAGTGGGGAAGCACTGAAGCTTTCTTT. It is translated as CASSLAGTGEWGSTEAFF.

V is TRBV30 and J is TRBJ2-6; the match to TRBD1 covers 11 bases. Germline assignment: CDR1 GTSNPN and CDR2 SVGIG (reference sequence). The CDR3 extends over 16 amino acids. The CDR3 reads CGEGGTGGGGANVLTF. Written as DNA, the CDR3 is TGTGGAGAGGGCGGGACAGGGGGTGGAGGGGCCAACGTCCTGACTTTC.

This sequence joins TRBV27 and TRBJ1-6, with 9 bases lining up with TRBD1. Looked up from germline, CDR1 is MNHEY and CDR2 is SMNVEV (reference sequence). The V segment lost 6 bases and the J segment 9 bases; nucleotides outside the gene matches: 6. The CDR3 is 14 residues long. The CDR3 DNA follows: TGTGCCAGCAGAGAACAGGGGGCAGGTTCACCCCTCCACTTT. Translated, it gives CASREQGAGSPLHF.

The V call is TRBV30, the J call TRBJ2-1, with 10 bases matching TRBD2. After removal of 2 bases from V and 3 bases from J, the junction contained 4 bases not matched to a gene. Germline V lookup: CDR1 GTSNPN, CDR2 SVGIG (reference sequence). The CDR3 consists of 15 residues. The CDR3 DNA reads TGTGCCTGGAGTTCAGGACTAGCGGTCTACAATGAGCAGTTCTTC. Translating it yields CAWSSGLAVYNEQFF. Full variable domain (outside the CDR3, taken from reference TRBV30 and TRBJ2-1): SQTIHQWPATLVQPVGSPLSLECTVEGTSNPNLYWYRQAAGRGLQLLFYSVGIGQISSEVPQNLSASRPQDRQFILSSKKLLLSDSGFYLCAWSSGLAVYNEQFFGPGTRLTVL.

The J gene is TRBJ1-1, the V gene TRBV28, with D perhaps matching TRBD1 (5 bases). The CDR3 runs to 17 residues. V lost 5 bases, J lost 0 bases, and 19 bases lay in between. CDR1 is MDHEN and CDR2 is SYDVKM in the germline V gene. The DNA of the CDR3 is TGTGCCAGCAGTAACCTCGAGACAGACTGGATGAACACTGAAGCTTTCTTT. This encodes CASSNLETDWMNTEAFF.

This chain uses TRBV28 with TRBJ2-1; D remains unclear. The CDR3 spans 15 residues. V lost 6 bases and J 2 bases, leaving 14 bases between the germline ends. Germline CDR1 and CDR2: MDHEN and SYDVKM. As DNA, the CDR3 is TGTGCCAGCAGCTCTCCTGACAAGGCCTACAATGAGCAGTTCTTC. Its protein product is CASSSPDKAYNEQFF.

This clone occurred a few times. The chain links TRBV2 to TRBJ1-3; 7 positions agree with TRBD1. The CDR3 runs 14 residues. V shed 6 bases, J shed 3 bases, and the junction held 5 bases outside the gene matches. Per germline, CDR1 SNHLY and CDR2 FYNNEI. The DNA for the CDR3 is TGTGCCAGCAGCGAGAGACAGGGTGGAAACACCATATATTTT. Translating it yields CASSERQGGNTIYF. The whole variable domain, remainder taken from reference TRBV2 and TRBJ1-3, is EPEVTQTPSHQVTQMGQEVILRCVPISNHLYFYWYRQILGQKVEFLVSFYNNEISEKSEIFDDQFSVERPDGSNFTLKIRSTKLEDSAMYFCASSERQGGNTIYFGEGSWLTVV.

This sequence joins TRBV7-2 and TRBJ2-2; 7 bases align to TRBD2. Germline V gene lookup returns CDR1 SGHTA and CDR2 FQGNSA. CDR3 length: 15 amino acids. Trimming removed 1 base from V and 5 bases from J; junction bases left unmatched: 4. As DNA, the CDR3 is TGTGCCAGCAGCTTAGGGGGGAGGGAAACCGGGGAGCTGTTTTTT. Translating it yields CASSLGGRETGELFF.

The chain couples TRBV6-1 to TRBJ2-7, with D possibly TRBD2 on 6 matching bases. CDR3 length: 14 amino acids. Germline V gene sequence: CDR1 MNHNS, CDR2 SASEGT. V lost 5 bases to trimming and J lost 7 bases, with 18 bases between them. The CDR3 bases are TGTGCCAGCAGTTCAGTGGGGGGAGGTACGGAGCAGTACTTC. Its protein is CASSSVGGGTEQYF.